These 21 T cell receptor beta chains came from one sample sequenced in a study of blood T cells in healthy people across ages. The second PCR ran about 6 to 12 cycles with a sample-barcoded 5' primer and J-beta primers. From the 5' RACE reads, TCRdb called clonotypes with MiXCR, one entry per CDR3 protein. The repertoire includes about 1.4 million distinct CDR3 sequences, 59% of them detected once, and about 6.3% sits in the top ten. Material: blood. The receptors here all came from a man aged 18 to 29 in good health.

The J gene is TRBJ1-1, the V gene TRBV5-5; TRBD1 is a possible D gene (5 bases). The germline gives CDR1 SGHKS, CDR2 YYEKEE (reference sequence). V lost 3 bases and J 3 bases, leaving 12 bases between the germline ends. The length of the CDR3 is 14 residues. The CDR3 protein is CASSSPQGDTEAFF. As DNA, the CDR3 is TGTGCCAGCAGCTCGCCGCAGGGTGACACTGAAGCTTTCTTT.

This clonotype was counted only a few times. The CDR3 DNA is TGCAGTGCTAGAGGTCTGGCTAGCGGGAGGTACGAGCAGTACTTC. Translated, it gives CSARGLASGRYEQYF. The rearrangement uses TRBV20-1 and TRBJ2-5, with 11 bases matching TRBD2. Gene TRBJ2-7 matches the end of the DNA better, so the J call may be wrong. The CDR3 is made up of 15 amino acids. Germline V gene data show CDR1 as DFQATT and CDR2 as SNEGSKA (reference sequence).

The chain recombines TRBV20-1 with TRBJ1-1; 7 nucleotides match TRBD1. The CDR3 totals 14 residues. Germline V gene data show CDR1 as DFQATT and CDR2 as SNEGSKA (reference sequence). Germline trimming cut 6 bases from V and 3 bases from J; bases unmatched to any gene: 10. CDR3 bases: TGCAGTGCCCCGACAGGGCGGGCAGACACTGAAGCTTTCTTT. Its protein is CSAPTGRADTEAFF.

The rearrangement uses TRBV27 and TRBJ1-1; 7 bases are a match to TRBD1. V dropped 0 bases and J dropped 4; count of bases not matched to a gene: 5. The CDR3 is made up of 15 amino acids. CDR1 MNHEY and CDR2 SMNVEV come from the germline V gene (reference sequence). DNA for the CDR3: TGTGCCAGCAGTTTATCGCCAGGGGGAAGCACTGAAGCTTTCTTT. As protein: CASSLSPGGSTEAFF.

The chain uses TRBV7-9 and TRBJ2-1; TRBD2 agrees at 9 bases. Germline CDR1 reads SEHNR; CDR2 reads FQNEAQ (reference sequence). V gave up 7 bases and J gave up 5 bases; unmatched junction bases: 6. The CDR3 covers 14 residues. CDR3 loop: CASTERGAHNEQFF. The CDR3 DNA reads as TGTGCCAGCACGGAGCGGGGGGCCCACAATGAGCAGTTCTTC.

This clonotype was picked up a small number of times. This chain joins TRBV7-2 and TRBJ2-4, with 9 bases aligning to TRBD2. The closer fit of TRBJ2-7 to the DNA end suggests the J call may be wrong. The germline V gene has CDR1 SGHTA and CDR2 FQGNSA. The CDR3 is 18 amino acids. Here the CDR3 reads CASSLIGPLASGIYEQYF. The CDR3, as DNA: TGTGCCAGCAGCTTGATAGGACCTTTGGCTAGCGGGATCTACGAGCAGTACTTC.

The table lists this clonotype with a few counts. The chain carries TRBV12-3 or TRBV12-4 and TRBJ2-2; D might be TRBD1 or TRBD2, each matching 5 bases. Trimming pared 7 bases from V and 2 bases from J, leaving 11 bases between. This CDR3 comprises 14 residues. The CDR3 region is CASNGDLNTGELFF. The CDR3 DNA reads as TGTGCCAGCAACGGGGACCTCAACACCGGGGAGCTGTTTTTT.

CDR3 amino acids: CASSSRDLVNEQFF. DNA for the CDR3: TGTGCCAGCAGTTCCCGGGACTTAGTTAATGAGCAGTTCTTC. The chain combines TRBV12-3 or TRBV12-4 with TRBJ2-1; D possibly corresponds to TRBD2 (6 bases). Trimming shortened V by 4 bases and J by 7 bases, and 14 bases separated the two germline ends. The CDR3 contains 14 residues.

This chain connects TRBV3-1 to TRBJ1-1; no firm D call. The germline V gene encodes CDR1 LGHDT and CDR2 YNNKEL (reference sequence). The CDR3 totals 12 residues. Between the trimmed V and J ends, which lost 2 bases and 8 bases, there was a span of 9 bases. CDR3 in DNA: TGTGCCAGCAGCCAAACGTGGGCAGAAGCTTTCTTT. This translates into CASSQTWAEAFF.

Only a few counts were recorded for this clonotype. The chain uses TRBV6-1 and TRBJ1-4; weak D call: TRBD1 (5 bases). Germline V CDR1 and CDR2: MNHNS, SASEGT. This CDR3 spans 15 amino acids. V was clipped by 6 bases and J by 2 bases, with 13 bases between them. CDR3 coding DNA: TGTGCCAGCAGCCTACTGCGGGGGACTAATGAAAAACTGTTTTTT. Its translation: CASSLLRGTNEKLFF.

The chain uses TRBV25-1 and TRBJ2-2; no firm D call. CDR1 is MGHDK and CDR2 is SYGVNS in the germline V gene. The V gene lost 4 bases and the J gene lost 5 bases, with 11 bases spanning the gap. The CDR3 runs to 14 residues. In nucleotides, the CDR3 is TGTGCCAGCAGTGCTGACCGGATTACCGGGGAGCTGTTTTTT. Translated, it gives CASSADRITGELFF.

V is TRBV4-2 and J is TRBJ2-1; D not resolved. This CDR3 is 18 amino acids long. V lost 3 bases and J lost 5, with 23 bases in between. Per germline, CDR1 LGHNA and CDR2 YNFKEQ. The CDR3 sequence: CASSQGGDLGWVNNEQFF. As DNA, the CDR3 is TGTGCCAGCAGCCAGGGCGGAGATCTAGGTTGGGTGAACAATGAGCAGTTCTTC.

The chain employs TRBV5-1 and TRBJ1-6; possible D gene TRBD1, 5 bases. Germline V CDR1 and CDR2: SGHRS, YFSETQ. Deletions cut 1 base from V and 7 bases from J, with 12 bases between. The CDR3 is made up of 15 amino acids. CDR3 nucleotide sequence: TGCGCCAGCAGCTTGAAAGCAGGGCGGAATTCACCCCTCCACTTT. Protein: CASSLKAGRNSPLHF.

CDR3 bases: TGTGCCAGCAGATCCGGGACAGGTTGGAATCAGCCCCAGCATTTT. Its translation: CASRSGTGWNQPQHF. V gene TRBV7-2 combines with J gene TRBJ1-5, with TRBD1 matching over 8 bases. V lost 6 bases to trimming and J lost 4 bases; unmatched junction nucleotides: 8. CDR1 and CDR2 from the germline V gene are SGHTA and FQGNSA. The length of the CDR3 is 15 residues.

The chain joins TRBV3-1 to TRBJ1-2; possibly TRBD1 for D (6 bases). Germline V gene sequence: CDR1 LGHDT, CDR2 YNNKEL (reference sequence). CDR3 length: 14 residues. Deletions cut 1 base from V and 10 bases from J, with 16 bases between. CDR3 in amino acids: CASSQGGTSAHYTF. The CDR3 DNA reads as TGTGCCAGCAGCCAAGGCGGGACATCAGCACACTACACCTTC.

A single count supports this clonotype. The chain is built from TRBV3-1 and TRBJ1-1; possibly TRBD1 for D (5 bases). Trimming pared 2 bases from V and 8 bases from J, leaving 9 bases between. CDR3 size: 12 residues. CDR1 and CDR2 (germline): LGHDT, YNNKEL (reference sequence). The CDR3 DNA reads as TGTGCCAGCAGCCAAATTCGGGGCGAAGCTTTCTTT. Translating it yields CASSQIRGEAFF.

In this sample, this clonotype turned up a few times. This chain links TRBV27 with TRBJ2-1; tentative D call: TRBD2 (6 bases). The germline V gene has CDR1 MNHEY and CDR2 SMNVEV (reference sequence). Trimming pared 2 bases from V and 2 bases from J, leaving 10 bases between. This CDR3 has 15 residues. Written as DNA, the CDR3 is TGTGCCAGCAGTTTAACTAGCACCACCTACAATGAGCAGTTCTTC. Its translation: CASSLTSTTYNEQFF.

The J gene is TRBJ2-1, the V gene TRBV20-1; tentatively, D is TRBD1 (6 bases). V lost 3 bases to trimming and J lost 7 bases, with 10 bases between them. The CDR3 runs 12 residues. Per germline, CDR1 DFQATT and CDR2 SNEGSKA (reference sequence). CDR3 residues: CSASMGANEQFF. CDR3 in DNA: TGCAGTGCTAGTATGGGGGCGAATGAGCAGTTCTTC.

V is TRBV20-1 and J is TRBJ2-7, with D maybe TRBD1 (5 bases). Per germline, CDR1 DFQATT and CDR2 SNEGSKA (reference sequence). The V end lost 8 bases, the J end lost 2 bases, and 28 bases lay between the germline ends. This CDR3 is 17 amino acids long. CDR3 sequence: CSTTKGPSDFYTYEQYF. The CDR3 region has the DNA TGCAGTACAACAAAGGGGCCATCCGATTTTTATACCTACGAGCAGTACTTC.

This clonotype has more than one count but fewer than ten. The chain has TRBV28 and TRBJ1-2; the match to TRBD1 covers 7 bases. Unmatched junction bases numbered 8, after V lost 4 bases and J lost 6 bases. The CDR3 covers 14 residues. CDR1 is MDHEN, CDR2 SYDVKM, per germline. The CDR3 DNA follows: TGTGCCAGCAGTTATACAGGGCAGGGGGATGGCTACACCTTC. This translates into CASSYTGQGDGYTF.

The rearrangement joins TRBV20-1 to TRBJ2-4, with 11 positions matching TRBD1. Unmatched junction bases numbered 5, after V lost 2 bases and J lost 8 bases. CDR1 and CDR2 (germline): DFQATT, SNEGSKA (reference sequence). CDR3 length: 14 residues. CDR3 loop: CSARLVGQGDIQYF. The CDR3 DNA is TGCAGTGCTAGATTAGTGGGACAGGGGGACATTCAGTACTTC.